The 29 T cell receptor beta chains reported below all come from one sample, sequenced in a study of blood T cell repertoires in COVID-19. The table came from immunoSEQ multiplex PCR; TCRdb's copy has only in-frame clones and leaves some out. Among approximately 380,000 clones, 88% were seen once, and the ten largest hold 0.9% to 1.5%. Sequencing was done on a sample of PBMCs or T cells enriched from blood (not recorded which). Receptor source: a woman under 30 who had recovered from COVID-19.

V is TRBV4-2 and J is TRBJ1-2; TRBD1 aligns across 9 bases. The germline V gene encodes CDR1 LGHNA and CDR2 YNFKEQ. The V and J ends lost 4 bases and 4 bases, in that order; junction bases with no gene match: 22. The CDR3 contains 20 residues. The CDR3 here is CASSLVGQGPISSTLYGYTF. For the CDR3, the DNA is TGTGCCAGCAGCCTTGTGGGACAGGGCCCAATTTCCAGTACCCTCTATGGCTACACCTTC.

The CDR3 DNA is TGTGCCAGCAGCTTTACGGGGGGACAGCCCCAGCATTTT. It yields the protein CASSFTGGQPQHF. The chain is built from TRBV5-5 and TRBJ1-5; D possibly corresponds to TRBD1 (5 bases). Trimming took off 2 bases at V and 7 bases at J, with 10 bases between the two ends. The germline V gene encodes CDR1 SGHKS and CDR2 YYEKEE (reference sequence). The CDR3 has 13 residues.

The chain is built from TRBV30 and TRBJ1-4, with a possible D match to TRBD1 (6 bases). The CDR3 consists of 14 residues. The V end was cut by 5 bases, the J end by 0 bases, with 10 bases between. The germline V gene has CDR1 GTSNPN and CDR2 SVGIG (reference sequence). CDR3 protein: CAWRRDTTNEKLFF. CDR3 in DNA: TGTGCCTGGCGCCGGGACACAACTAATGAAAAACTGTTTTTT.

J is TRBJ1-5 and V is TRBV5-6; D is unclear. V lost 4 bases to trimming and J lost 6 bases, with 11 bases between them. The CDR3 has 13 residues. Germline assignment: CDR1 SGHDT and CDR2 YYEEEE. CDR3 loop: CASSPMSGQPQHF. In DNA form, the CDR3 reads TGTGCCAGCAGCCCGATGAGCGGTCAGCCCCAGCATTTT.

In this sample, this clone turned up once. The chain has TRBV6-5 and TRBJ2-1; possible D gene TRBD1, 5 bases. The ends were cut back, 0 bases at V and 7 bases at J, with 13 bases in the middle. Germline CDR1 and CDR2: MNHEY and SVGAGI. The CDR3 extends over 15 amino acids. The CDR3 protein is CASSYSITSGNEQFF. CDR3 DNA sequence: TGTGCCAGCAGTTACTCGATAACTTCAGGGAATGAGCAGTTCTTC.

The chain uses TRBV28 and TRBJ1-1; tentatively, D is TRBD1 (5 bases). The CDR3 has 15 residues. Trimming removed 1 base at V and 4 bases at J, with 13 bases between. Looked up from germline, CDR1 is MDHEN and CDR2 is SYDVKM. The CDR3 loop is CASSLSAGSGTEAFF. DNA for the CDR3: TGTGCCAGCAGTTTATCGGCAGGGTCCGGCACTGAAGCTTTCTTT.

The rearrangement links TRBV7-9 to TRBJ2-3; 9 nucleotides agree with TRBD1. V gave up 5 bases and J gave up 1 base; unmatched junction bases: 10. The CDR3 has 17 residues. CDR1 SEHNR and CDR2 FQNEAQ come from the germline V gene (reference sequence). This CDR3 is CASSPGQGIRRTDTQYF. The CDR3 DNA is TGTGCCAGCAGCCCGGGACAGGGTATTCGGCGCACAGATACGCAGTATTTT.

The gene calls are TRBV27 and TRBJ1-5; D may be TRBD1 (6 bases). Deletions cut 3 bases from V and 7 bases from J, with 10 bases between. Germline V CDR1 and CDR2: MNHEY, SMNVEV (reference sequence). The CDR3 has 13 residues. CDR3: CASSFVQGQPQHF. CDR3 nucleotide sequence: TGTGCCAGCAGTTTTGTACAGGGCCAGCCCCAGCATTTT.

The CDR3 is CASSFSDRGSTDTQYF. As DNA, the CDR3 is TGCGCCAGCAGCTTCTCGGACAGGGGCTCGACAGATACGCAGTATTTT. The J gene is TRBJ2-3, the V gene TRBV5-1; 9 nucleotides align to TRBD1. From germline, CDR1 is SGHRS and CDR2 YFSETQ. This CDR3 is built from 16 residues. Unmatched junction bases numbered 7, after V lost 2 bases and J lost 3 bases.

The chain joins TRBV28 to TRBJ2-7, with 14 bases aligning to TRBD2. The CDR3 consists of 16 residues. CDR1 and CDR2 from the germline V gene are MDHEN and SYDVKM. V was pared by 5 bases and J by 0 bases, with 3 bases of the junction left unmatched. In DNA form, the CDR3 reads TGTGCCAGCAGTGGGGGGACTAGCGGGGGCTCCTACGAGCAGTACTTC. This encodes CASSGGTSGGSYEQYF.

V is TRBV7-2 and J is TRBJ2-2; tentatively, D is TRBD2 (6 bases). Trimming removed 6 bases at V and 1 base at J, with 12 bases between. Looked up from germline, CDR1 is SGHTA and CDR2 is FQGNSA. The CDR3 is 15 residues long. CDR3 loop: CASRTTSLNTGELFF. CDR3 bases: TGTGCCAGCAGAACGACTAGTCTGAACACCGGGGAGCTGTTTTTT. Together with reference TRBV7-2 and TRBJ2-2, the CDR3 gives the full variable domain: GAGVSQSPSNKVTEKGKDVELRCDPISGHTALYWYRQSLGQGLEFLIYFQGNSAPDKSGLPSDRFSAERTGGSVSTLTIQRTQQEDSAVYLCASRTTSLNTGELFFGEGSRLTVL.

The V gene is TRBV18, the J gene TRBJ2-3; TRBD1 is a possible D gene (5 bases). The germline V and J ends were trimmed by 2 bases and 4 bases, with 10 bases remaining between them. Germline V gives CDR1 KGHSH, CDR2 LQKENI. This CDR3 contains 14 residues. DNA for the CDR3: TGTGCCAGCTCACCAAAGGGGCCGGCAGATACGCAGTATTTT. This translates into CASSPKGPADTQYF.

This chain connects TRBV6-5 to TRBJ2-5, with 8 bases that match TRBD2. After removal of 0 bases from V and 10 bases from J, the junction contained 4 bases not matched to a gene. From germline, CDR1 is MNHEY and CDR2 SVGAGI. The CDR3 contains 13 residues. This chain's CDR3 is CASSYSGGEDQYF. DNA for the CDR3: TGTGCCAGCAGTTACTCCGGGGGGGAGGACCAGTACTTC.

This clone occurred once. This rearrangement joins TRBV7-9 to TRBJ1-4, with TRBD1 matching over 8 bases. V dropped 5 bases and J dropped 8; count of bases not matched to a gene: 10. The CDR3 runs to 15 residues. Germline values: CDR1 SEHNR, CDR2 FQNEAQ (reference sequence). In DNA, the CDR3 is TGTGCCAGCAGCCCCAGACAGGGGTTGCGGGAAAAACTGTTTTTT. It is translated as CASSPRQGLREKLFF.

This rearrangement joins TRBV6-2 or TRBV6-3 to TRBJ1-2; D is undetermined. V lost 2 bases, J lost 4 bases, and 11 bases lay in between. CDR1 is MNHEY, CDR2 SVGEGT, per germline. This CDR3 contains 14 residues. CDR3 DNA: TGTGCCAGCAGTTACGTTCTTGGGCGCTATGGCTACACCTTC. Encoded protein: CASSYVLGRYGYTF.

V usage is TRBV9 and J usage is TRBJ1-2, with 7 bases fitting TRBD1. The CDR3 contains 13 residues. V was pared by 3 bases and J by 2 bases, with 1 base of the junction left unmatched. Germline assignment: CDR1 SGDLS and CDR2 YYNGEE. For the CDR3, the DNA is TGTGCCAGCAGCGAACAGGGGAACTATGGCTACACCTTC. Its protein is CASSEQGNYGYTF.

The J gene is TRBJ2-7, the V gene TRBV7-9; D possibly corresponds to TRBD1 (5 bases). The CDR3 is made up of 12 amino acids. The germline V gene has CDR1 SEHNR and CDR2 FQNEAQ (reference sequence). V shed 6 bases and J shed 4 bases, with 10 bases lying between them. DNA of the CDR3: TGTGCCAGCAGTGACAGATTTTACGAGCAGTACTTC. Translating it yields CASSDRFYEQYF.

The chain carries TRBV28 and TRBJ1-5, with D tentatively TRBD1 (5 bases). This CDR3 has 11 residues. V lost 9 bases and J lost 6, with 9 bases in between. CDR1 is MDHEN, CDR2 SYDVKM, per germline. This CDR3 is CASQGVQPQHF. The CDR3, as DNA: TGTGCCAGTCAGGGTGTTCAGCCCCAGCATTTT. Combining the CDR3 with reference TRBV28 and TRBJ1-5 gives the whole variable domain DVKVTQSSRYLVKRTGEKVFLECVQDMDHENMFWYRQDPGLGLRLIYFSYDVKMKEKGDIPEGYSVSREKKERFSLILESASTNQTSMYLCASQGVQPQHFGDGTRLSIL.

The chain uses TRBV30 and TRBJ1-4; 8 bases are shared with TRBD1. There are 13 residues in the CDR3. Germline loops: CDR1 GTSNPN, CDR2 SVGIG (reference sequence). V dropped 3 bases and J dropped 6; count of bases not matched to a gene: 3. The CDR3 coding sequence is TGTGCCTGGAGGGACAGGGCCTATGAAAAACTGTTTTTT. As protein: CAWRDRAYEKLFF.

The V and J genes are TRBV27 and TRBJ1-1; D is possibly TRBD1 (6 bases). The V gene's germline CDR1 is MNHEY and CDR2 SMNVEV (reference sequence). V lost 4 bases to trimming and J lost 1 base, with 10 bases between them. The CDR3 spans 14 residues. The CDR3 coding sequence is TGTGCCAGCAGTTATGACAGGCGGAACACTGAAGCTTTCTTT. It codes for CASSYDRRNTEAFF.

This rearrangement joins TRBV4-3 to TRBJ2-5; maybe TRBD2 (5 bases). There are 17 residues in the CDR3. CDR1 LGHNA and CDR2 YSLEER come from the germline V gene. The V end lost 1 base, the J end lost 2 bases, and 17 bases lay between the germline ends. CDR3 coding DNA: TGCGCCAGCAGCCAAGGTCTGACGGCGGGCCTGCAAGAGACCCAGTACTTC. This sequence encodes CASSQGLTAGLQETQYF.

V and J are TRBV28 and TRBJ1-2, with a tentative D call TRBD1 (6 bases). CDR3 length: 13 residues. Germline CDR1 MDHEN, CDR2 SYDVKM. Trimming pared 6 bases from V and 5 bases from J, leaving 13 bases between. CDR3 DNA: TGTGCCAGCAGGCCGACAGGACTTTATGGCTACACCTTC. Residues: CASRPTGLYGYTF.

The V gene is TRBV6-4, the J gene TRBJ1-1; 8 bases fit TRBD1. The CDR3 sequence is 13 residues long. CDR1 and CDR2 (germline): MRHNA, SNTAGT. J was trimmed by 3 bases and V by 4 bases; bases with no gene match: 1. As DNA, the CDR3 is TGTGCCAGCAGTGCGGACAGGGACACTGAAGCTTTCTTT. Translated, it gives CASSADRDTEAFF.

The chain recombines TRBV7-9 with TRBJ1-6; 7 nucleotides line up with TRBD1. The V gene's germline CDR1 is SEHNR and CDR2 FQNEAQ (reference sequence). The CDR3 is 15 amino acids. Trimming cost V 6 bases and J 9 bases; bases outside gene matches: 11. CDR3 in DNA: TGTGCCAGCAGACCAACCGACAGGGCGGCTTCACCCCTCCACTTT. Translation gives CASRPTDRAASPLHF.

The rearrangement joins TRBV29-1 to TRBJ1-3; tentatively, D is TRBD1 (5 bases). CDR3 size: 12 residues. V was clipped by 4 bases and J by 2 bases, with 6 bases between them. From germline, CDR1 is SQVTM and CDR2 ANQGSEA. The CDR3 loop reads CSVVTAGNTIYF. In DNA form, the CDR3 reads TGCAGCGTTGTGACAGCTGGAAACACCATATATTTT.

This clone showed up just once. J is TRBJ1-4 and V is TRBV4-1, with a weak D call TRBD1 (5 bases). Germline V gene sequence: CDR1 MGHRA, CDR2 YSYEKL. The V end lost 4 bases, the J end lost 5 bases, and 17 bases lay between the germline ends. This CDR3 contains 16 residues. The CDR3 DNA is TGCGCCAGCAGCCCTCTGGGGGGGTTAGTCAATGAAAAACTGTTTTTT. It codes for CASSPLGGLVNEKLFF.

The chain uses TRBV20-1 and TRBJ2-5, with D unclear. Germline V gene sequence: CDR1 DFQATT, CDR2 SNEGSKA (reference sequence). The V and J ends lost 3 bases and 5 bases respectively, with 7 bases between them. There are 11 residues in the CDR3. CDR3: CSASSVETQYF. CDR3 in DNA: TGCAGTGCTAGCAGCGTGGAGACCCAGTACTTC.

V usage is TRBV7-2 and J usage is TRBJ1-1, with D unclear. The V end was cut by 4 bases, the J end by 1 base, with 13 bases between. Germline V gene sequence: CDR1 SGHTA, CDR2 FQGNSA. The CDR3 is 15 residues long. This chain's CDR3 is CASSYYALENTEAFF. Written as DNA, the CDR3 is TGTGCCAGCAGCTATTACGCCCTAGAGAACACTGAAGCTTTCTTT. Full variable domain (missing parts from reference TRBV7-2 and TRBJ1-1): GAGVSQSPSNKVTEKGKDVELRCDPISGHTALYWYRQSLGQGLEFLIYFQGNSAPDKSGLPSDRFSAERTGGSVSTLTIQRTQQEDSAVYLCASSYYALENTEAFFGQGTRLTVV.

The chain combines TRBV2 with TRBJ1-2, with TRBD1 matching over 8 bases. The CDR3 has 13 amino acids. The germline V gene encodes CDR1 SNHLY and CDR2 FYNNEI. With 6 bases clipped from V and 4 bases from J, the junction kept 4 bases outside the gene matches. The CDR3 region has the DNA TGTGCCAGCAGCGCCCAGGGGGCCTATGGCTACACCTTC. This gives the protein CASSAQGAYGYTF.